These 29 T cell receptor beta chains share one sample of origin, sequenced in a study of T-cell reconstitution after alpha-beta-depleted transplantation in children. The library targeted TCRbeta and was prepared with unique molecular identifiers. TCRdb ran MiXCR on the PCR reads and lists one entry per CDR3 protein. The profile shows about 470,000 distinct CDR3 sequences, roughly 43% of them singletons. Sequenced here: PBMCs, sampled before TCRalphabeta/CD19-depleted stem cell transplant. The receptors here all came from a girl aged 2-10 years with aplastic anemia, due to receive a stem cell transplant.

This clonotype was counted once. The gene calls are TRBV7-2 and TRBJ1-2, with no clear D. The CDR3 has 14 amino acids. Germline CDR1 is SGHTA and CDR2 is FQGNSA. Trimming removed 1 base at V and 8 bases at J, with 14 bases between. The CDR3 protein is CASSLVDTMGGYTF. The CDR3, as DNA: TGTGCCAGCAGCTTAGTCGACACCATGGGAGGCTACACCTTC.

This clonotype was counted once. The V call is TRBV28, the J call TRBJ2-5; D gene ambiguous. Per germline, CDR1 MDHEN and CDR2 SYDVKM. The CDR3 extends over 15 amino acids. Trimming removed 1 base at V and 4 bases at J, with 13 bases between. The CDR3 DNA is TGTGCCAGCAGTTTATCGACCGGGTTGAGAGAGACCCAGTACTTC. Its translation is CASSLSTGLRETQYF.

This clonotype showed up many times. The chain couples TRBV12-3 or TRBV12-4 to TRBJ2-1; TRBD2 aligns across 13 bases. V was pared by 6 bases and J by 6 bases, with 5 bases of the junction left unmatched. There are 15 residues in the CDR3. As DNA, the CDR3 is TGTGCCAGCAGGATCACTAGCGGGAGGGTCAATGAGCAGTTCTTC. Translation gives CASRITSGRVNEQFF.

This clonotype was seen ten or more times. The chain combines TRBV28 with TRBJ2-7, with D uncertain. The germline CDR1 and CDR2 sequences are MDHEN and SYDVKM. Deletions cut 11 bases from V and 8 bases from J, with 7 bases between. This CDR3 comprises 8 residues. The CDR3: CARDQQYF. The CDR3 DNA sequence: TGTGCCCGAGACCAGCAGTACTTC.

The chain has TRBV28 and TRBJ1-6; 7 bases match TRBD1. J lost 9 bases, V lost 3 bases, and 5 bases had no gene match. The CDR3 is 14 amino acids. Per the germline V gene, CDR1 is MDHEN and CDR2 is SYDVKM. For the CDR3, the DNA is TGTGCCAGCAGTTTGGAGGACAGGCTTTCACCCCTCCACTTT. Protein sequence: CASSLEDRLSPLHF.

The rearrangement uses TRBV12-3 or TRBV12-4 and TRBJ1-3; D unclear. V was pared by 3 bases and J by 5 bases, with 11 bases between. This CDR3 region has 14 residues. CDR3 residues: CASSFGQNRNTIYF. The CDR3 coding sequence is TGTGCCAGCAGTTTCGGGCAGAACCGAAACACCATATATTTT.

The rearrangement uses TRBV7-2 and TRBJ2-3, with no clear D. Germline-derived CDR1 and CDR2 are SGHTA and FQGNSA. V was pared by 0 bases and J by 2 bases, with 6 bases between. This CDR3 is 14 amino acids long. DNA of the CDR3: TGTGCCAGCAGCTTAGCCCGGCACACAGATACGCAGTATTTT. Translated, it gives CASSLARHTDTQYF.

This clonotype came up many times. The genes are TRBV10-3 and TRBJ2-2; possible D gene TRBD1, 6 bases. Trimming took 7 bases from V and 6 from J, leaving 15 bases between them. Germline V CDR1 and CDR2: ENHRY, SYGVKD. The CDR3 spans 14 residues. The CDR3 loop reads CAITDYRVAGELFF. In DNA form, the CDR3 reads TGTGCCATCACCGACTACAGGGTGGCCGGGGAGCTGTTTTTT.

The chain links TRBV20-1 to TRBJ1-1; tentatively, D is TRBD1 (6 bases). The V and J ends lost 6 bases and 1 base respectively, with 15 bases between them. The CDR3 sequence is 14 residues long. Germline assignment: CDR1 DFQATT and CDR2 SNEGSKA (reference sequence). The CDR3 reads CSAGALGGNTEAFF. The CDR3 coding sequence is TGCAGTGCGGGGGCCCTGGGGGGGAACACTGAAGCTTTCTTT.

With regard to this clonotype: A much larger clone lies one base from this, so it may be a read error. CDR3 region: CASSYVPLAGAHEQYF. The CDR3 DNA is TGTGCCAGCAGTTACGTCCCACTAGCGGGAGCCCACGAGCAGTACTTC. J is TRBJ2-7 and V is TRBV6-5; TRBD2 agrees at 11 bases. The length of the CDR3 is 16 residues. Trimming took 2 bases from V and 5 from J; bases not matched to a gene: 8. Germline V gives CDR1 MNHEY, CDR2 SVGAGI.

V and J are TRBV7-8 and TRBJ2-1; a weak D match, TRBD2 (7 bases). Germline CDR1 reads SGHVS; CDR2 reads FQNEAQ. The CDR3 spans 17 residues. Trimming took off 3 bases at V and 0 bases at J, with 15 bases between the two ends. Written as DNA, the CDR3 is TGTGCCAGCAGCTTTAGGGGGGGAACCAGCTCCTACAATGAGCAGTTCTTC. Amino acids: CASSFRGGTSSYNEQFF.

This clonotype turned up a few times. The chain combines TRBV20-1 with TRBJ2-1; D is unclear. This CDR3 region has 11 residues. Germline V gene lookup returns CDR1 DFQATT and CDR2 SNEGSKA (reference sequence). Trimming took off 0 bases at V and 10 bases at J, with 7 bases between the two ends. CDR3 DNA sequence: TGCAGTGCTAGAGATAACTCAGAGCAGTTCTTC. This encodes CSARDNSEQFF.

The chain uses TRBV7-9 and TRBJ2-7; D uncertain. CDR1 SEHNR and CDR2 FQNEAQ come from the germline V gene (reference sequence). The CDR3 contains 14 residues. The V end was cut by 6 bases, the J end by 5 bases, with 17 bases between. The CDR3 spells CASRIPDKPHEQYF. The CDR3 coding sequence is TGTGCCAGCAGGATTCCTGACAAGCCCCACGAGCAGTACTTC.

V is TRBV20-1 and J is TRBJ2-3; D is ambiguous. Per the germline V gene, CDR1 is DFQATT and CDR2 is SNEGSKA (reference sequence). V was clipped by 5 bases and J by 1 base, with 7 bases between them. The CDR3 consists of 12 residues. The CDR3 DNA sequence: TGCAGTGCTCCCCGGGGCACAGATACGCAGTATTTT. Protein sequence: CSAPRGTDTQYF.

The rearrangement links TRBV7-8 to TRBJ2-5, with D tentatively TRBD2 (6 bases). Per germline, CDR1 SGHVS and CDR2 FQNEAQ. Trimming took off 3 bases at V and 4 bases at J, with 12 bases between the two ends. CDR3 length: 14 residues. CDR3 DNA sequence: TGTGCCAGCAGCTTCGGGAGACAGAGAGAGACCCAGTACTTC. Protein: CASSFGRQRETQYF.

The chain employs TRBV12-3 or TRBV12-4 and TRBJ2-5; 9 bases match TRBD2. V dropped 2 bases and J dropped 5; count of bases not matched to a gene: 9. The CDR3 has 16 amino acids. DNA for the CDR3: TGTGCCAGCAGTTTATGGGCGGGAGGGCCGCGTGAGACCCAGTACTTC. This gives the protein CASSLWAGGPRETQYF.

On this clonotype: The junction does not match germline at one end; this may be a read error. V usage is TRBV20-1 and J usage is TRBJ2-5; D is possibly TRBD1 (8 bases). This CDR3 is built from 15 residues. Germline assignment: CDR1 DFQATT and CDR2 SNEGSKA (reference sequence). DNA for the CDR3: TGCTGTGCCGGACAGGGAGGGATGTACCAAGAGACCCAGTACTTC. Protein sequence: CCAGQGGMYQETQYF.

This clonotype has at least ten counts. The CDR3: CASSPRGALSYEQYF. As DNA, the CDR3 is TGTGCCAGCAGTCCCAGGGGGGCACTCTCCTACGAGCAGTACTTC. V and J are TRBV25-1 and TRBJ2-7; the D gene is possibly TRBD1 (7 bases). The CDR3 consists of 15 residues. The ends were cut back, 5 bases at V and 0 bases at J, with 14 bases in the middle. Per germline, CDR1 MGHDK and CDR2 SYGVNS.

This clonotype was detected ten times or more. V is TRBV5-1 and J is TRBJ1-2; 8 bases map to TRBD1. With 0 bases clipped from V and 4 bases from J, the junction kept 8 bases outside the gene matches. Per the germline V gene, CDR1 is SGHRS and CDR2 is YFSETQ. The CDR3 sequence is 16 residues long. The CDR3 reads CASSLDGQGRGYGYTF. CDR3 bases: TGCGCCAGCAGCTTGGACGGACAGGGTCGGGGCTATGGCTACACCTTC.

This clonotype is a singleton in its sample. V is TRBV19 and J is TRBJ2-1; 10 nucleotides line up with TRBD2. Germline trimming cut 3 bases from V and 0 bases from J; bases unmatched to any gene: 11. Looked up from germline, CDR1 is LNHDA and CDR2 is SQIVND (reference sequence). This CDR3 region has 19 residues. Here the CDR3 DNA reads TGTGCCAGTAGTATGAGGGGGCTAGCGGGAGAAGTCTCCTACAATGAGCAGTTCTTC. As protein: CASSMRGLAGEVSYNEQFF.

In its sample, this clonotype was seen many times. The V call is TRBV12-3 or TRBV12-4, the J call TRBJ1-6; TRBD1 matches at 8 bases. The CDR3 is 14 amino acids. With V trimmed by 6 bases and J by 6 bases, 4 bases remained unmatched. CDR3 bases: TGTGCCAGCAGCCGGACAGGGAGTAATTCACCCCTCCACTTT. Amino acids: CASSRTGSNSPLHF.

Here the CDR3 DNA reads TGTGCCAGCAGTTTATTCCCTGGACTAGCGGGTCAAGAGACCCAGTACTTC. Translating gives CASSLFPGLAGQETQYF. The chain recombines TRBV27 with TRBJ2-5, with 11 nucleotides matching TRBD2. Germline-derived CDR1 and CDR2 are MNHEY and SMNVEV (reference sequence). The CDR3 runs 17 residues. The V and J ends lost 1 base and 2 bases, in that order; junction bases with no gene match: 6.

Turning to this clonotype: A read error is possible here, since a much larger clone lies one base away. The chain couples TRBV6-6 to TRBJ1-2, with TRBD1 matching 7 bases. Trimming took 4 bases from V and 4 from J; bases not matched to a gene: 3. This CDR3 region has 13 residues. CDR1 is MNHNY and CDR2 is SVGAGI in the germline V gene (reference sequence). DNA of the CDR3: TGTGCCAGCAGTTCCGGGGACAGCTATGGCTACACCTTC. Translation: CASSSGDSYGYTF.

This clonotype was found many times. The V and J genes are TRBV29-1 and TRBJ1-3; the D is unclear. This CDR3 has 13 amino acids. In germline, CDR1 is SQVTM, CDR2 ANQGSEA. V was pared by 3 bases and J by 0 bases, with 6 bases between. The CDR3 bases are TGCAGCGTTGAGGTCACCTCTGGAAACACCATATATTTT. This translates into CSVEVTSGNTIYF.

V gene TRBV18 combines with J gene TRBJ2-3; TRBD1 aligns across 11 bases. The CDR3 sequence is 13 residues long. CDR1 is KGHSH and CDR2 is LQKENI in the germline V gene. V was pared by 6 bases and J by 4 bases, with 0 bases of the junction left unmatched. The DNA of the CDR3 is TGTGCCAGCTCGGACAGGGGGCCAGATACGCAGTATTTT. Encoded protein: CASSDRGPDTQYF.

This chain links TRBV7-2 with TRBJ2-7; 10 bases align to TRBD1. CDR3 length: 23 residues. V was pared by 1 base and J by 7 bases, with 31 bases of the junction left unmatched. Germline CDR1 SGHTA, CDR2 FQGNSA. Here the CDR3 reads CASSLGPPSPRETIDRGLGEQYF. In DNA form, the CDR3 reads TGTGCCAGCAGCTTAGGCCCCCCCAGCCCCAGGGAAACTATCGACAGGGGGCTAGGAGAGCAGTACTTC.

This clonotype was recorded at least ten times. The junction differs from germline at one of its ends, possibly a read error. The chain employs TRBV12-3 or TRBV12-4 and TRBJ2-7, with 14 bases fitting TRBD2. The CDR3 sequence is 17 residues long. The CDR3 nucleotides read TGTGCCAGCAATCGGTTGGGACTAGCGGGAGCCTCCGACGAGCAGTACTTC. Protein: CASNRLGLAGASDEQYF.

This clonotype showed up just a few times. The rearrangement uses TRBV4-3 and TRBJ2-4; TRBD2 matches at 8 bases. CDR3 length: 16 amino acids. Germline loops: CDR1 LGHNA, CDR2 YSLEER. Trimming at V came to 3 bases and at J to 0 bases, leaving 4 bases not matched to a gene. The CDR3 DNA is TGCGCCAGCAGCCAGGCTAGCGGGCTAGCCAAAAACATTCAGTACTTC. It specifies CASSQASGLAKNIQYF.

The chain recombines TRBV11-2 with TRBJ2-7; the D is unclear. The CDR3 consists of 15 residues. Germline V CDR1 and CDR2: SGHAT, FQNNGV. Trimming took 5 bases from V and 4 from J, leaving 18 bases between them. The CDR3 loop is CASSEQYPRSYEQYF. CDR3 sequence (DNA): TGTGCCAGCAGCGAACAGTACCCGCGATCATACGAGCAGTACTTC.